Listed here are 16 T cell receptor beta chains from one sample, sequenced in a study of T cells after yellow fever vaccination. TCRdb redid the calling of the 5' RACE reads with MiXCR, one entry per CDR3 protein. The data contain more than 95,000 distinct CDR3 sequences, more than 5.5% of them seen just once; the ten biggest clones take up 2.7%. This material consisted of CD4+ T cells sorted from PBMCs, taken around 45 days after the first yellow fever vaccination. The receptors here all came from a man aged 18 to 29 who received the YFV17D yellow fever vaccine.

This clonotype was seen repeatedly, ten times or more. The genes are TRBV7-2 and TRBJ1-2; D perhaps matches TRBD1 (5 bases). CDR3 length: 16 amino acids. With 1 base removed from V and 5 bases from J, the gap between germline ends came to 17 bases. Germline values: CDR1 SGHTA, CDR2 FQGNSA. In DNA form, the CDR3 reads TGTGCCAGCAGCTTAGGGGGGACCGGGCTTAATTATGGCTACACCTTC. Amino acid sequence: CASSLGGTGLNYGYTF.

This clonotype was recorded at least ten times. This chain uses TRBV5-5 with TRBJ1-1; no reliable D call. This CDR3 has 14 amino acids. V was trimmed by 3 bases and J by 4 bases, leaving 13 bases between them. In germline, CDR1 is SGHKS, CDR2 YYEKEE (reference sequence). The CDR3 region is CASSSSPLVTEAFF. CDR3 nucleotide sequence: TGTGCCAGCAGCTCAAGTCCCTTGGTCACTGAAGCTTTCTTT.

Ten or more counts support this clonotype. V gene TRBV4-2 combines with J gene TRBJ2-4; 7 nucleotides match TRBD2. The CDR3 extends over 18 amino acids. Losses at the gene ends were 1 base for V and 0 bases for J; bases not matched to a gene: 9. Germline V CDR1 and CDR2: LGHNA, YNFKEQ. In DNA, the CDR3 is TGTGCCAGCAGCCAAGGGGGGGAGGGGCGCCTAGCCAAAAACATTCAGTACTTC. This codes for CASSQGGEGRLAKNIQYF.

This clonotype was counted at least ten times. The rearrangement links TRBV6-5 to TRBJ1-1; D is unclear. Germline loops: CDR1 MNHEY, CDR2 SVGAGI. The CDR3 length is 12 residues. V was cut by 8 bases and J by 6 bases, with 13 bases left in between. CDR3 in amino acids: CASGIYGAEAFF. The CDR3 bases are TGTGCCAGCGGAATCTACGGAGCTGAAGCTTTCTTT.

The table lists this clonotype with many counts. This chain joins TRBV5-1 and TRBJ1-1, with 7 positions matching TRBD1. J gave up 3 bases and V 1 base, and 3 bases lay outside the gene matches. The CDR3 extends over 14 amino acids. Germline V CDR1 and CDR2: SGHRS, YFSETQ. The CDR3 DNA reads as TGCGCCAGCAGCTTGCCAGGGGGTGACACTGAAGCTTTCTTT. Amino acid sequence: CASSLPGGDTEAFF.

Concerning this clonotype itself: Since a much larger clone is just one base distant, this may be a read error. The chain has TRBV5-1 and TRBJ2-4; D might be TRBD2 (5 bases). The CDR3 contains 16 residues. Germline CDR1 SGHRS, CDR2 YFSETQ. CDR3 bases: TGCGCCTGCAGCTTTGGGGAGATTTTGACCAAAAACATTCAGTACTTC. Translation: CACSFGEILTKNIQYF.

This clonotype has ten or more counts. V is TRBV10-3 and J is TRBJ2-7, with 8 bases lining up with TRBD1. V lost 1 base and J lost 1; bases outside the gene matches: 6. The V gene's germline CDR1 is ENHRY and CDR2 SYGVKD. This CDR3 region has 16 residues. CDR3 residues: CAISEYRTGRSYEQYF. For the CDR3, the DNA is TGTGCCATCAGTGAGTACAGGACAGGGCGTTCCTACGAGCAGTACTTC.

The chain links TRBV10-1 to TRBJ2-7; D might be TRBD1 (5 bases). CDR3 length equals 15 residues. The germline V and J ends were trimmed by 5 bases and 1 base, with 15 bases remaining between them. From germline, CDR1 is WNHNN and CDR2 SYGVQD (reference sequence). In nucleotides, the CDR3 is TGCGCCAGCAGTATGAGACAGAGAGCGTCCTACGAGCAGTACTTC. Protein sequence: CASSMRQRASYEQYF.

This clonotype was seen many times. The CDR3 DNA follows: TGTGCCAGCAGAAGGGGGGTCGGCACAGATACGCAGTATTTT. It specifies CASRRGVGTDTQYF. The V call is TRBV4-2, the J call TRBJ2-3; D might be TRBD1 or TRBD2, each matching 6 bases. The CDR3 extends over 14 amino acids. The V gene lost 6 bases and the J gene lost 1 base, with 11 bases spanning the gap. CDR1 and CDR2 (germline): LGHNA, YNFKEQ.

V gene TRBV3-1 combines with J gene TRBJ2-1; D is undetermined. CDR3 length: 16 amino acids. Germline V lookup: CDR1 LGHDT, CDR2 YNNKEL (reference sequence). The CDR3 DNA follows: TGTGCGATCAGCCAAGTGTGGCGGAGCTCCTACAATGAGCAGTTCTTC. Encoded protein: CAISQVWRSSYNEQFF.

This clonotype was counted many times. The CDR3 sequence is CASSGPSGGTDTQYF. The CDR3 DNA sequence: TGTGCCAGCAGCGGCCCTAGCGGGGGCACAGATACGCAGTATTTT. The gene calls are TRBV7-9 and TRBJ2-3; 9 nucleotides align to TRBD2. V trimming: 5 bases; J trimming: 1 base; junction bases outside the gene matches: 4. CDR1 SEHNR and CDR2 FQNEAQ come from the germline V gene (reference sequence). This CDR3 region has 15 residues.

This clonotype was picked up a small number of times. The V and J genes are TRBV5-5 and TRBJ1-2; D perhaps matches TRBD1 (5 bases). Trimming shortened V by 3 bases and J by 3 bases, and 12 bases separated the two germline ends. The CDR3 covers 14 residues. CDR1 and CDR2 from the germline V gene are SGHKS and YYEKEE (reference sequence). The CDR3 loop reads CASSSDRSHYGYTF. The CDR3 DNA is TGTGCCAGCAGCTCCGACAGATCCCACTATGGCTACACCTTC.

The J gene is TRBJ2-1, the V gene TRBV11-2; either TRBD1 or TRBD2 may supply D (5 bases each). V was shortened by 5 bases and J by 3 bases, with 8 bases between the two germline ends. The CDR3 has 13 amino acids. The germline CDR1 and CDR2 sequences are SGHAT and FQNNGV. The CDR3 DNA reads TGTGCCAGCAGCCGGGGCCTCTACAATGAGCAGTTCTTC. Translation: CASSRGLYNEQFF.

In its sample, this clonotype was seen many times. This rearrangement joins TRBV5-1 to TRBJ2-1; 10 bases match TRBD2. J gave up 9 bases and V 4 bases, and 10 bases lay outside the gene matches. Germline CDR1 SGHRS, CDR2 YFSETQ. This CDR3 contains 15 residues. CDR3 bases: TGCGCCAGCAGCCGGAGGGGGACTAGCGTCGGTGAGCAGTTCTTC. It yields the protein CASSRRGTSVGEQFF.

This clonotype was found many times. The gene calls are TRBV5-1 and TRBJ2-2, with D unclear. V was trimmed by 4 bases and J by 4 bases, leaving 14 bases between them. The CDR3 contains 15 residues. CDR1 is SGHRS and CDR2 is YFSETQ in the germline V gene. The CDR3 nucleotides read TGCGCCAGCAGCGCAACTCCCGAGGTCACCGGGGAGCTGTTTTTT. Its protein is CASSATPEVTGELFF.

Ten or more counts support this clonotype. As DNA, the CDR3 is TGTGCCAGCTCACCACTGTCCGGGGAGCTGTTTTTT. This gives the protein CASSPLSGELFF. The chain has TRBV18 and TRBJ2-2, with no clear D. CDR1 is KGHSH, CDR2 LQKENI, per germline. V shed 1 base and J shed 6 bases, with 3 bases lying between them. The length of the CDR3 is 12 residues.